These 21 T cell receptor beta chains share one sample of origin, sequenced in a study of cytomegalovirus exposure and HLA in healthy donors. 13 Jbeta primers and 60 Vbeta primers were used for the PCR. Data came from immunoSEQ multiplex PCR; TCRdb stores just in-frame clones and leaves some out. The sample contains fewer than 200,000 clones, about 79% of which appear only once. The material sequenced was PBMCs. Receptors originate from a girl aged 2 to 10 in good health and CMV-seropositive.

The V gene is TRBV28, the J gene TRBJ1-1, with D maybe TRBD1 (6 bases). Germline-derived CDR1 and CDR2 are MDHEN and SYDVKM. Trimming shortened V by 6 bases and J by 5 bases, and 16 bases separated the two germline ends. This CDR3 is built from 14 residues. The DNA for the CDR3 is TGTGCCAGCAGACCAATTACAGGGTTTACTGAAGCTTTCTTT. Its protein is CASRPITGFTEAFF.

DNA of the CDR3: TGTGCCAGCAGGGACAGGGCCCAAGGGCACTATGGCTACACCTTC. Amino acid sequence: CASRDRAQGHYGYTF. This chain links TRBV19 with TRBJ1-2, with 9 nucleotides matching TRBD1. The germline V gene has CDR1 LNHDA and CDR2 SQIVND (reference sequence). V dropped 9 bases and J dropped 3; count of bases not matched to a gene: 11. The CDR3 runs 15 residues.

The chain couples TRBV2 to TRBJ2-7; TRBD1 aligns across 9 bases. This CDR3 is built from 12 residues. The J segment lost 5 bases and the V segment lost 7 bases, leaving 3 bases of the junction unmatched. Germline V lookup: CDR1 SNHLY, CDR2 FYNNEI. The CDR3 DNA sequence: TGTGCCAGCACGGGACAGGGCAACGAGCAGTACTTC. It encodes CASTGQGNEQYF.

The genes are TRBV5-3 and TRBJ1-5; 8 bases agree with TRBD1. TRBV5-3 is an ORF; its function is uncertain. The length of the CDR3 is 15 residues. The ends lost 4 bases at V and 5 bases at J; junction bases unmatched: 8. The CDR3 coding sequence is TGTGCCAGAAGCCCAACGGACAGGGAGGATCAGCCCCAGCATTTT. It specifies CARSPTDREDQPQHF.

V is TRBV21-1 and J is TRBJ1-6. TRBV21-1 constitutes a pseudogene. This CDR3 region has 21 residues. Written as DNA, the CDR3 is TGTGCCAGCAGCAAAGCGAGGGAGGATTTTCACTTACGGGTAGATAATTCACCCCTCCACTTT. It codes for CASSKAREDFHLRVDNSPLHF.

The rearrangement links TRBV10-3 to TRBJ2-7; 10 bases match TRBD1. The CDR3 spans 14 residues. CDR1 and CDR2 (germline): ENHRY, SYGVKD. The V and J ends lost 9 bases and 3 bases, in that order; junction bases with no gene match: 8. As DNA, the CDR3 is TGTGCCATATCTCCGGGACAGGGGAACTACGAGCAGTACTTC. Translating gives CAISPGQGNYEQYF.

This clone appeared a single time. The chain employs TRBV7-9 and TRBJ2-2; 9 bases align to TRBD1. CDR1 is SEHNR, CDR2 FQNEAQ, per germline (reference sequence). Unmatched junction bases numbered 11, after V lost 8 bases and J lost 7 bases. CDR3 size: 15 residues. The CDR3: CASYTAGDRVGELFF. In nucleotides, the CDR3 is TGTGCCAGCTACACAGCCGGGGACAGGGTCGGGGAGCTGTTTTTT.

V gene TRBV4-1 combines with J gene TRBJ2-3; TRBD2 is a possible D gene (5 bases). The CDR3 is made up of 17 amino acids. CDR1 is MGHRA and CDR2 is YSYEKL in the germline V gene. V was pared by 1 base and J by 2 bases, with 16 bases between. The CDR3 region has the DNA TGCGCCAGCAGCCAAGGCGGGCACTCTACTTTCACAGATACGCAGTATTTT. It specifies CASSQGGHSTFTDTQYF.

The chain has TRBV30 and TRBJ2-5; 7 bases map to TRBD1. This CDR3 contains 14 residues. Unmatched junction bases numbered 14, after V lost 8 bases and J lost 5 bases. Germline V lookup: CDR1 GTSNPN, CDR2 SVGIG (reference sequence). CDR3 nucleotide sequence: TGTGCCCGGACCGTGGTAGGGGGCTCTGAGACCCAGTACTTC. This gives the protein CARTVVGGSETQYF.

This sequence joins TRBV6-1 and TRBJ2-3; 7 nucleotides line up with TRBD1. J gave up 6 bases and V 4 bases, and 4 bases lay outside the gene matches. The CDR3 has 13 residues. Germline V CDR1 and CDR2: MNHNS, SASEGT. The CDR3 DNA is TGTGCCAGCAGTGGAGACAGGGCCGATACGCAGTATTTT. Its translation is CASSGDRADTQYF.

The chain combines TRBV5-6 with TRBJ2-3; 7 positions agree with TRBD2. The V gene's germline CDR1 is SGHDT and CDR2 YYEEEE. This CDR3 contains 15 residues. The V and J ends lost 4 bases and 0 bases, in that order; junction bases with no gene match: 5. This CDR3 is CASSRAGTSTDTQYF. The CDR3 DNA reads as TGTGCCAGCAGCCGAGCGGGGACTAGCACAGATACGCAGTATTTT.

J is TRBJ1-2 and V is TRBV28; 9 bases fit TRBD1. Germline-derived CDR1 and CDR2 are MDHEN and SYDVKM. With 5 bases clipped from V and 8 bases from J, the junction kept 12 bases outside the gene matches. This CDR3 contains 15 residues. CDR3 amino acids: CASSLDRDRVYGYTF. In DNA form, the CDR3 reads TGTGCCAGCAGTCTCGACCGGGACAGGGTTTACGGCTACACCTTC.

J is TRBJ1-1 and V is TRBV4-1, with D perhaps TRBD1 (6 bases). V was trimmed by 5 bases and J by 4 bases, leaving 11 bases between them. Germline V CDR1 and CDR2: MGHRA, YSYEKL. The CDR3 covers 13 residues. Here the CDR3 DNA reads TGCGCCAGCAGCGGACAGACGACCACTGAAGCTTTCTTT. Translating it yields CASSGQTTTEAFF.

This rearrangement joins TRBV5-1 to TRBJ1-3, with D uncertain. This CDR3 has 15 amino acids. V lost 0 bases and J 4 bases, leaving 11 bases between the germline ends. CDR1 SGHRS and CDR2 YFSETQ come from the germline V gene. In DNA form, the CDR3 reads TGCGCCAGCAGCTTGGGCGGCGGAGACGGAAACACCATATATTTT. Encoded protein: CASSLGGGDGNTIYF.

V usage is TRBV5-1 and J usage is TRBJ2-5; 7 bases map to TRBD2. V was clipped by 3 bases and J by 3 bases; unmatched bases: 8. Germline CDR1 SGHRS, CDR2 YFSETQ. CDR3 length equals 15 residues. The CDR3 bases are TGCGCCAGCAGCTCCAGATGGGGAGGGGAAGAGACCCAGTACTTC. It yields the protein CASSSRWGGEETQYF.

The J gene is TRBJ2-1, the V gene TRBV18, with D perhaps matching TRBD2 (5 bases). CDR1 is KGHSH, CDR2 LQKENI, per germline. Trimming took off 2 bases at V and 7 bases at J, with 15 bases between the two ends. The CDR3 contains 15 residues. The CDR3 sequence is CASSPISLSGNEQFF. The CDR3 nucleotides read TGTGCCAGCTCACCAATTTCACTATCGGGAAATGAGCAGTTCTTC.

The chain uses TRBV5-4 and TRBJ2-3; D unresolved. The CDR3 contains 14 residues. With 1 base removed from V and 4 bases from J, the gap between germline ends came to 10 bases. CDR1 is SGHNT, CDR2 YYREEE, per germline (reference sequence). CDR3 amino acids: CASSLRSAADTQYF. CDR3 nucleotide sequence: TGTGCCAGCAGCTTGCGCAGCGCAGCAGATACGCAGTATTTT.

The chain carries TRBV19 and TRBJ1-2, with TRBD1 matching over 10 bases. The length of the CDR3 is 15 residues. Germline V gene sequence: CDR1 LNHDA, CDR2 SQIVND (reference sequence). Losses at the gene ends were 3 bases for V and 7 bases for J; bases not matched to a gene: 8. The CDR3 DNA reads as TGTGCCAGTAGTATTGCCGGGACAGGGGCTAGTGGCTACACCTTC. This translates into CASSIAGTGASGYTF.

This rearrangement joins TRBV2 to TRBJ1-2; TRBD1 matches 7 bases. V lost 8 bases to trimming and J lost 8 bases; unmatched junction nucleotides: 14. There are 14 residues in the CDR3. Germline V CDR1 and CDR2: SNHLY, FYNNEI. CDR3 loop: CASRDDREHIGYTF. In nucleotides, the CDR3 is TGTGCCAGCCGGGACGACAGGGAGCACATCGGCTACACCTTC.

J is TRBJ1-6 and V is TRBV10-3, with 7 bases aligning to TRBD1. The CDR3 extends over 14 amino acids. CDR1 and CDR2 from the germline V gene are ENHRY and SYGVKD. After removal of 5 bases from V and 8 bases from J, the junction contained 6 bases not matched to a gene. The CDR3 region is CAISSTGAYSPLHF. The DNA of the CDR3 is TGTGCCATCAGTTCAACAGGGGCCTATTCACCCCTCCACTTT.

V and J are TRBV4-1 and TRBJ2-1; TRBD2 matches at 9 bases. V lost 1 base, J lost 8 bases, and 12 bases stayed unmatched. Germline V gives CDR1 MGHRA, CDR2 YSYEKL. The CDR3 is 17 residues long. CDR3 bases: TGCGCCAGCAGCCAAGCATTAGCGGGAGTAGGGTTTCATGAGCAGTTCTTC. Protein sequence: CASSQALAGVGFHEQFF.